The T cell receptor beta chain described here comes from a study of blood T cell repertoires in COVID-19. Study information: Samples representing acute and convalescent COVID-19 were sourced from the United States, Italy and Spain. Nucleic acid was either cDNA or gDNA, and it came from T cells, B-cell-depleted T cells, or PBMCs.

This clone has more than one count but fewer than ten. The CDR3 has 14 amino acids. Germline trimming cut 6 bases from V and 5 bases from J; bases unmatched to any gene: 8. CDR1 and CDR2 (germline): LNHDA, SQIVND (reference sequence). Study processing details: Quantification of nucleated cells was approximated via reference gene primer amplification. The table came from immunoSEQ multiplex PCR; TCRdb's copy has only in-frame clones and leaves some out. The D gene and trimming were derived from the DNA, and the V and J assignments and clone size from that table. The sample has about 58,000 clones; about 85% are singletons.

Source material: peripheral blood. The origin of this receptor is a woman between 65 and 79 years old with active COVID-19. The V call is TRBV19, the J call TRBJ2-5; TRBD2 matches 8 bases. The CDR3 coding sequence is TGTGCCAGTAGGCACAGCGGGGGCTCGGAGACCCAGTACTTC. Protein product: CASRHSGGSETQYF.